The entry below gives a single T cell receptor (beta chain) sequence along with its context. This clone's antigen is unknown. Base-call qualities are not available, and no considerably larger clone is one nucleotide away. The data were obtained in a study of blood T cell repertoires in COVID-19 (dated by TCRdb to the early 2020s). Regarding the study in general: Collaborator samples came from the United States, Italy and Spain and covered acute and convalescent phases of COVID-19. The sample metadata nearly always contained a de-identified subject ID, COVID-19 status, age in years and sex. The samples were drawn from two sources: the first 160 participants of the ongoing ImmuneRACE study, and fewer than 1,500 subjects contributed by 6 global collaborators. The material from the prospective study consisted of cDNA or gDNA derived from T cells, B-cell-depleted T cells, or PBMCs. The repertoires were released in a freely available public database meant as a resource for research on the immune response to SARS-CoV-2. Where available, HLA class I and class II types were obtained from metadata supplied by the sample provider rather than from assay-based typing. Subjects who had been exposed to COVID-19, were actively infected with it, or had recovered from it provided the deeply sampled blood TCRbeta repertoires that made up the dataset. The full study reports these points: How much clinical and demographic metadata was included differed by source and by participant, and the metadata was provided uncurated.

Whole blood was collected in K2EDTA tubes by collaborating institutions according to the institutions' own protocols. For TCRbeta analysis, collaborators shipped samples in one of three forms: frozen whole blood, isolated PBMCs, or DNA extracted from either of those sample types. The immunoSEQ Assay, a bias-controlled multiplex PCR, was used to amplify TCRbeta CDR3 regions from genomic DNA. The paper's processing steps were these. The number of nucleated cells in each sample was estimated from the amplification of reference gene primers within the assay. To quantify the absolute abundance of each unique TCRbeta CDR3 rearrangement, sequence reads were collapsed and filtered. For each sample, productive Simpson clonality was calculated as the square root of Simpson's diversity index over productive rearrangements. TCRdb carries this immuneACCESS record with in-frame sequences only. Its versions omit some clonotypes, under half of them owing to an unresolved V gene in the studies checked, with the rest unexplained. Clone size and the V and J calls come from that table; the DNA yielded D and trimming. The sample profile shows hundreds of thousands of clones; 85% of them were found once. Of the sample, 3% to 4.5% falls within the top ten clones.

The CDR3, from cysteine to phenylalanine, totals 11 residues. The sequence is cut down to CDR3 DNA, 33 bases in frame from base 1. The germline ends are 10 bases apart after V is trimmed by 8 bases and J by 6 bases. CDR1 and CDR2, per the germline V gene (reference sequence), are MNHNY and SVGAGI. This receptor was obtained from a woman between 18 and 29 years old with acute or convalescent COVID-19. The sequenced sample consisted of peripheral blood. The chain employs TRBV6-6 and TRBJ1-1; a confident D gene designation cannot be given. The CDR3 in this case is CASCGGAEAFF. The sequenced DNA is TGTGCCAGCTGTGGAGGCGCTGAAGCTTTCTTT.